Each of the 26 T cell receptor beta chains below was sequenced from the same sample in a study of cytomegalovirus exposure and HLA in healthy donors. The PCR ran on 60 Vbeta and 13 Jbeta primers. Libraries were prepared by immunoSEQ multiplex PCR; TCRdb keeps only in-frame clonotypes and omits some of them. The sample yields roughly 130,000 clones, 79% seen once. The sample taken for sequencing was PBMCs. Receptors originate from a female donor in good health and CMV-seronegative.

The chain employs TRBV29-1 and TRBJ1-1; TRBD1 might be the D (5 bases). CDR3 length: 12 amino acids. With 2 bases removed from V and 6 bases from J, the gap between germline ends came to 10 bases. Germline V gives CDR1 SQVTM, CDR2 ANQGSEA. DNA for the CDR3: TGCAGCGTTGAAAAGGGGATCTCTGAAGCTTTCTTT. This translates into CSVEKGISEAFF.

This clone was detected a few times. The rearrangement joins TRBV5-1 to TRBJ2-7; 9 positions match TRBD1. Germline assignment: CDR1 SGHRS and CDR2 YFSETQ. Unmatched junction bases numbered 5, after V lost 4 bases and J lost 3 bases. The CDR3 covers 14 residues. The CDR3 DNA reads as TGCGCCAGCAGCAGCGGGACAGGGAACTACGAGCAGTACTTC. Translated, it gives CASSSGTGNYEQYF.

This sequence joins TRBV30 and TRBJ2-6; TRBD2 agrees at 8 bases. The CDR3 consists of 18 residues. Germline loops: CDR1 GTSNPN, CDR2 SVGIG (reference sequence). V dropped 4 bases and J dropped 0; count of bases not matched to a gene: 11. Here the CDR3 reads CAWKGRGASLSGANVLTF. Here the CDR3 DNA reads TGTGCCTGGAAGGGGCGGGGGGCATCTCTCTCTGGGGCCAACGTCCTGACTTTC.

The rearrangement uses TRBV15 and TRBJ1-1; no clear D. The CDR3 totals 15 residues. Deletions cut 1 base from V and 0 bases from J, with 9 bases between. Germline CDR1 is LNHNV and CDR2 is YYDKDF (reference sequence). For the CDR3, the DNA is TGTGCCACCAGCAGAGGACGAGACATGAACACTGAAGCTTTCTTT. Translation: CATSRGRDMNTEAFF.

The rearrangement links TRBV9 to TRBJ2-5; 9 bases map to TRBD2. Germline V CDR1 and CDR2: SGDLS, YYNGEE. V trimming: 0 bases; J trimming: 5 bases; junction bases outside the gene matches: 8. CDR3 size: 16 residues. Here the CDR3 reads CASSVAGSGRPETQYF. The CDR3 region has the DNA TGTGCCAGCAGCGTAGCTGGTAGCGGGAGACCGGAGACCCAGTACTTC.

This clone was counted between two and nine times. The gene calls are TRBV29-1 and TRBJ2-7; TRBD1 matches 8 bases. After removal of 8 bases from V and 2 bases from J, the junction contained 14 bases not matched to a gene. The germline V gene encodes CDR1 SQVTM and CDR2 ANQGSEA. The CDR3 is 15 amino acids. In DNA, the CDR3 is TGCAGCACGCGCCTCGGGACAGGAGCCCCCTACGAGCAGTACTTC. It yields the protein CSTRLGTGAPYEQYF.

This chain joins TRBV6-4 and TRBJ2-1; 7 bases match TRBD2. J was trimmed by 3 bases and V by 3 bases; bases with no gene match: 8. The CDR3 has 16 amino acids. CDR1 is MRHNA and CDR2 is SNTAGT in the germline V gene. The CDR3 here is CASSEVSGRDYNEQFF. CDR3 nucleotide sequence: TGTGCCAGCAGTGAAGTTTCAGGGAGGGACTACAATGAGCAGTTCTTC.

V gene TRBV7-2 combines with J gene TRBJ2-1; TRBD2 matches at 9 bases. V lost 5 bases, J lost 2 bases, and 1 base stayed unmatched. The CDR3 totals 14 residues. Germline values: CDR1 SGHTA, CDR2 FQGNSA. The CDR3 reads CASSPSGAYNEQFF. In DNA form, the CDR3 reads TGTGCCAGCAGCCCTAGCGGGGCCTACAATGAGCAGTTCTTC.

This clone was recorded a few times. In nucleotides, the CDR3 is TGTGCCAGCAGCTTAAGGACTAGCGGGGAACAAGAGACCCAGTACTTC. It yields the protein CASSLRTSGEQETQYF. The rearrangement uses TRBV7-6 and TRBJ2-5; TRBD2 aligns across 12 bases. This CDR3 is built from 16 residues. The ends lost 2 bases at V and 2 bases at J; junction bases unmatched: 3. Germline-derived CDR1 and CDR2 are SGHVS and FNYEAQ.

The V gene is TRBV28, the J gene TRBJ1-3; no firm D call. Per germline, CDR1 MDHEN and CDR2 SYDVKM. The CDR3 spans 17 residues. Trimming pared 5 bases from V and 0 bases from J, leaving 17 bases between. The CDR3 DNA sequence: TGTGCCAGCAGTCCCATATCAGGAACTTACTCTGGAAACACCATATATTTT. Protein sequence: CASSPISGTYSGNTIYF.

A single count supports this clone. This chain uses TRBV5-1 with TRBJ2-7; 9 nucleotides align to TRBD1. Trimming removed 2 bases from V and 6 bases from J; junction bases left unmatched: 6. This CDR3 is 14 amino acids long. Germline V gene data show CDR1 as SGHRS and CDR2 as YFSETQ. The CDR3 sequence is CASSFGQGRVEQYF. As DNA, the CDR3 is TGCGCCAGCAGCTTCGGACAGGGGAGGGTCGAGCAGTACTTC.

The chain uses TRBV18 and TRBJ2-3; 10 positions match TRBD1. V lost 0 bases and J lost 4; bases outside the gene matches: 4. CDR1 and CDR2 from the germline V gene are KGHSH and LQKENI. This CDR3 has 16 amino acids. The CDR3 is CASSPPGQGSSDTQYF. CDR3 nucleotide sequence: TGTGCCAGCTCACCACCGGGACAGGGGTCATCAGATACGCAGTATTTT. The full variable domain, completed using reference TRBV18 and TRBJ2-3, is NAGVMQNPRHLVRRRGQEARLRCSPMKGHSHVYWYRQLPEEGLKFMVYLQKENIIDESGMPKERFSAEFPKEGPSILRIQQVVRGDSAAYFCASSPPGQGSSDTQYFGPGTRLTVL.

V and J are TRBV7-2 and TRBJ2-7; 9 nucleotides align to TRBD1. The V gene's germline CDR1 is SGHTA and CDR2 FQGNSA. V was clipped by 4 bases and J by 6 bases; unmatched bases: 4. The CDR3 runs to 13 residues. The CDR3 nucleotides read TGTGCCAGCAGCTCGGACAGGGGCTCCGAGCAGTACTTC. It encodes CASSSDRGSEQYF. The full variable domain, its missing parts supplied by reference TRBV7-2 and TRBJ2-7, is GAGVSQSPSNKVTEKGKDVELRCDPISGHTALYWYRQSLGQGLEFLIYFQGNSAPDKSGLPSDRFSAERTGGSVSTLTIQRTQQEDSAVYLCASSSDRGSEQYFGPGTRLTVT.

This sequence joins TRBV29-1 and TRBJ2-7, with 10 bases that match TRBD1. The CDR3 consists of 12 residues. Germline V gene lookup returns CDR1 SQVTM and CDR2 ANQGSEA. Trimming cost V 8 bases and J 7 bases; bases outside gene matches: 8. The CDR3 nucleotides read TGCAGCACCCTGACAGGGGGCGGTGAGCAGTACTTC. Its protein product is CSTLTGGGEQYF.

The rearrangement joins TRBV7-6 to TRBJ1-2; no clear D gene. This CDR3 region has 13 residues. CDR1 and CDR2 (germline): SGHVS, FNYEAQ. Trimming removed 2 bases at V and 6 bases at J, with 10 bases between. CDR3: CASSLRGFDGYTF. The CDR3 nucleotides read TGTGCCAGCAGCTTACGGGGATTTGATGGCTACACCTTC.

V gene TRBV5-6 combines with J gene TRBJ1-6, with D uncertain. CDR1 and CDR2 (germline): SGHDT, YYEEEE. The CDR3 is made up of 16 amino acids. Between the trimmed V and J ends, which lost 1 base and 0 bases, there was a span of 8 bases. The CDR3 reads CASSLSPSSYNSPLHF. The CDR3, as DNA: TGTGCCAGCAGCTTGTCTCCGAGCTCCTATAATTCACCCCTCCACTTT.

The V gene is TRBV28, the J gene TRBJ2-7; the D gene is possibly TRBD2 (6 bases). Germline CDR1 and CDR2: MDHEN and SYDVKM. With 5 bases removed from V and 2 bases from J, the gap between germline ends came to 13 bases. The CDR3 sequence is 14 residues long. As DNA, the CDR3 is TGTGCCAGCAGTCCGGGGGACGGGGCCTACGAGCAGTACTTC. Its protein product is CASSPGDGAYEQYF.

This chain joins TRBV2 and TRBJ2-5, with 15 bases that match TRBD2. The CDR3 has 16 amino acids. V was pared by 7 bases and J by 5 bases, with 8 bases of the junction left unmatched. Germline CDR1 is SNHLY and CDR2 is FYNNEI. CDR3 DNA sequence: TGTGCCAGCACGTGGACTAGCGGGGGGGCGTGGGAGACCCAGTACTTC. Its protein product is CASTWTSGGAWETQYF.

Here the CDR3 reads CASSEKATSLNEKLFF. CDR3 bases: TGTGCCAGCAGTGAAAAGGCGACAAGTTTGAATGAAAAACTGTTTTTT. This chain joins TRBV25-1 and TRBJ1-4; D remains unclear. CDR3 length: 16 amino acids. V was trimmed by 2 bases and J by 5 bases, leaving 15 bases between them. CDR1 and CDR2 (germline): MGHDK, SYGVNS.

This clone appeared a few times. This chain connects TRBV2 to TRBJ2-2, with 9 bases matching TRBD2. This CDR3 spans 15 amino acids. With V trimmed by 2 bases and J by 3 bases, 1 base remained unmatched. Germline V gives CDR1 SNHLY, CDR2 FYNNEI. The CDR3 coding sequence is TGTGCCAGCAGTGAACGGACTAGCGACACCGGGGAGCTGTTTTTT. It encodes CASSERTSDTGELFF.

This clone was seen only a few times. The chain carries TRBV5-1 and TRBJ2-3; TRBD1 might be the D (7 bases). Trimming pared 0 bases from V and 11 bases from J, leaving 10 bases between. The CDR3 has 12 amino acids. Germline CDR1 SGHRS, CDR2 YFSETQ. CDR3 DNA: TGCGCCAGCAGCTTGGGGCAGGGGGGGCAGTATTTT. Translated: CASSLGQGGQYF.

The CDR3 is CASSPRGSGSQETQYF. The CDR3 nucleotides read TGTGCCAGCAGCCCCCGGGGTAGCGGGTCTCAAGAGACCCAGTACTTC. J is TRBJ2-5 and V is TRBV9; 7 bases line up with TRBD2. Germline V gene lookup returns CDR1 SGDLS and CDR2 YYNGEE. Trimming removed 4 bases from V and 2 bases from J; junction bases left unmatched: 11. CDR3 length: 16 residues.

The genes are TRBV18 and TRBJ1-5; TRBD1 matches 7 bases. Germline V gene sequence: CDR1 KGHSH, CDR2 LQKENI. The CDR3 is made up of 13 amino acids. Trimming at V came to 5 bases and at J to 5 bases, leaving 3 bases not matched to a gene. The CDR3 sequence is CASSIGTDQPQHF. CDR3 DNA sequence: TGTGCCAGCTCAATCGGGACAGATCAGCCCCAGCATTTT.

The chain uses TRBV28 and TRBJ2-7; 9 nucleotides agree with TRBD1. Germline lookup yields CDR1 MDHEN and CDR2 SYDVKM. The CDR3 spans 15 residues. V shed 7 bases, J shed 3 bases, and the junction held 10 bases outside the gene matches. This CDR3 is CASKLGTGQGYEQYF. CDR3 DNA sequence: TGTGCCAGCAAACTAGGGACAGGGCAGGGCTACGAGCAGTACTTC.

The chain combines TRBV5-5 with TRBJ2-1; weak D call: TRBD2 (7 bases). This CDR3 contains 14 residues. Germline CDR1 is SGHKS and CDR2 is YYEKEE (reference sequence). The germline V and J ends were trimmed by 4 bases and 5 bases, with 13 bases remaining between them. The CDR3 DNA reads TGTGCCAGCAGCCTCGGGGGGCGTCACAATGAGCAGTTCTTC. Translated: CASSLGGRHNEQFF.

J is TRBJ1-5 and V is TRBV25-1; D gene uncertain. Trimming took 3 bases from V and 0 from J, leaving 6 bases between them. Per the germline V gene, CDR1 is MGHDK and CDR2 is SYGVNS. The CDR3 has 14 amino acids. The CDR3 DNA reads as TGTGCCAGCAGTGAGAGGGCTAGCAATCAGCCCCAGCATTTT. It yields the protein CASSERASNQPQHF.